The 25 T cell receptor beta chains listed next were all sequenced from one sample in a study of response to subunit inactivated influenza vaccine. TCRdb fed the RT-PCR reads into MiXCR, producing one record per CDR3 protein. This table holds about 830,000 distinct CDR3 sequences, around 18% found once. The specimen comprised PBMCs from blood, sampled more than 4 days after vaccination. The receptors were sampled from a man aged 50-60 years who received an inactivated influenza vaccine.

Many counts were recorded for this clonotype. The chain couples TRBV29-1 to TRBJ1-5, with D possibly matching TRBD1 (5 bases). CDR1 is SQVTM and CDR2 is ANQGSEA in the germline V gene. The V end was cut by 3 bases, the J end by 7 bases, with 25 bases between. CDR3 length: 17 amino acids. CDR3 DNA: TGCAGCGTTGACTATCCCAAAATTCACGGACCAGGGCAGCCCCAGCATTTT. It codes for CSVDYPKIHGPGQPQHF.

As DNA, the CDR3 is TGCGCCAGCAGCAAACTAGCGGGTGACAATGAGCAGTTCTTC. Residues: CASSKLAGDNEQFF. The chain has TRBV5-1 and TRBJ2-1; 9 positions match TRBD2. Germline V CDR1 and CDR2: SGHRS, YFSETQ. The V segment lost 4 bases and the J segment 5 bases; nucleotides outside the gene matches: 4. The CDR3 sequence is 14 residues long. Full variable domain (remainder filled in from reference TRBV5-1 and TRBJ2-1): KAGVTQTPRYLIKTRGQQVTLSCSPISGHRSVSWYQQTPGQGLQFLFEYFSETQRNKGNFPGRFSGRQFSNSRSEMNVSTLELGDSALYLCASSKLAGDNEQFFGPGTRLTVL.

The V gene is TRBV7-2, the J gene TRBJ2-1, with D maybe TRBD2 (5 bases). Gene TRBJ2-7 matches the end of the DNA better, so the J call may be wrong. The CDR3 is 13 residues long. Germline CDR1 and CDR2: SGHTA and FQGNSA. The CDR3 sequence: CASSLNLAGEQYF. The CDR3, as DNA: TGTGCCAGCAGCTTAAATCTTGCGGGTGAGCAGTACTTC.

A few counts support this clonotype. The rearrangement joins TRBV27 to TRBJ2-7; 7 bases are a match to TRBD1. V was clipped by 7 bases and J by 3 bases; unmatched bases: 18. The CDR3 runs 17 residues. Germline-derived CDR1 and CDR2 are MNHEY and SMNVEV (reference sequence). CDR3 residues: CASTPHFRQGWHYEQYF. The CDR3 region has the DNA TGTGCCAGCACACCGCATTTCAGACAGGGCTGGCACTACGAGCAGTACTTC.

The sample holds a few counts of this clonotype. The chain links TRBV2 to TRBJ2-1, with 8 bases identical to TRBD2. The CDR3 is 14 amino acids. Germline-derived CDR1 and CDR2 are SNHLY and FYNNEI. J gave up 3 bases and V 6 bases, and 4 bases lay outside the gene matches. In DNA form, the CDR3 reads TGTGCCAGCAGAACCGGGACTAGCTACAATGAGCAGTTCTTC. Translating gives CASRTGTSYNEQFF. The entire variable domain, with the rest obtained from reference TRBV2 and TRBJ2-1, is as follows: EPEVTQTPSHQVTQMGQEVILRCVPISNHLYFYWYRQILGQKVEFLVSFYNNEISEKSEIFDDQFSVERPDGSNFTLKIRSTKLEDSAMYFCASRTGTSYNEQFFGPGTRLTVL.

The rearrangement joins TRBV12-5 to TRBJ2-1; 7 nucleotides agree with TRBD2. Germline V gene lookup returns CDR1 LGHNT and CDR2 FRNRAP. J lost 6 bases, V lost 4 bases, and 18 bases had no gene match. The CDR3 contains 18 residues. CDR3 nucleotide sequence: TGTGCTAGTGGTTCCCCGTCCGAAGCGGGGACCATATTCAATGAGCAGTTCTTC. This sequence encodes CASGSPSEAGTIFNEQFF.

The gene calls are TRBV11-2 and TRBJ2-2; D is possibly TRBD1 (5 bases). V was trimmed by 7 bases and J by 0 bases, leaving 12 bases between them. Per the germline V gene, CDR1 is SGHAT and CDR2 is FQNNGV. The CDR3 spans 15 residues. CDR3 sequence (DNA): TGTGCCAGCACGCGTGACAGACCGAACACCGGGGAGCTGTTTTTT. Translated: CASTRDRPNTGELFF. Looking up the rest from reference TRBV11-2 and TRBJ2-2 gives the full variable domain: EAGVAQSPRYKIIEKRQSVAFWCNPISGHATLYWYQQILGQGPKLLIQFQNNGVVDDSQLPKDRFSAERLKGVDSTLKIQPAKLEDSAVYLCASTRDRPNTGELFFGEGSRLTVL.

V usage is TRBV20-1 and J usage is TRBJ2-3; D ambiguous. CDR1 and CDR2 from the germline V gene are DFQATT and SNEGSKA (reference sequence). The CDR3 covers 14 residues. Trimming cost V 5 bases and J 3 bases, with 15 bases left between them. The CDR3 sequence is CSAAPLLATDTQYF. Written as DNA, the CDR3 is TGCAGTGCTGCCCCGCTTCTCGCGACAGATACGCAGTATTTT.

This clonotype was counted ten times or more. The CDR3 bases are TGTGCCAGCAGCCTGAGGACGTCTCGGAATGAGCAGTTCTTC. This sequence encodes CASSLRTSRNEQFF. J is TRBJ2-1 and V is TRBV7-2; D is unclear. This CDR3 spans 14 amino acids. V lost 5 bases and J lost 7, with 15 bases in between. Germline V gene data show CDR1 as SGHTA and CDR2 as FQGNSA.

CDR3 nucleotide sequence: TGTGCCACCAGCAGAAAGGGACTAGCGGGAGGGAATACGCAGTATTTT. It codes for CATSRKGLAGGNTQYF. The V and J genes are TRBV15 and TRBJ2-3, with 16 bases aligning to TRBD2. J gave up 7 bases and V 2 bases, and 3 bases lay outside the gene matches. Germline loops: CDR1 LNHNV, CDR2 YYDKDF (reference sequence). This CDR3 has 16 residues.

The V and J genes are TRBV27 and TRBJ2-7, with 9 nucleotides matching TRBD1. The CDR3 runs 15 residues. Germline CDR1 reads MNHEY; CDR2 reads SMNVEV (reference sequence). V lost 0 bases, J lost 4 bases, and 4 bases stayed unmatched. The CDR3: CASSLSQGAWYEQYF. DNA of the CDR3: TGTGCCAGCAGTTTATCACAGGGGGCATGGTACGAGCAGTACTTC.

The J gene is TRBJ2-5, the V gene TRBV7-2, with 11 bases matching TRBD2. With V trimmed by 6 bases and J by 4 bases, 7 bases remained unmatched. This CDR3 region has 15 residues. Germline V CDR1 and CDR2: SGHTA, FQGNSA. This CDR3 reads CASRFTGTSGETQYF. CDR3 coding DNA: TGTGCCAGCAGGTTTACCGGGACTAGCGGAGAGACCCAGTACTTC.

The chain employs TRBV20-1 and TRBJ2-1; TRBD2 matches 8 bases. The germline CDR1 and CDR2 sequences are DFQATT and SNEGSKA (reference sequence). V lost 0 bases to trimming and J lost 5 bases; unmatched junction nucleotides: 9. The CDR3 totals 16 residues. The CDR3 spells CSARDWVLAGHNEQFF. The CDR3 coding sequence is TGCAGTGCTAGAGACTGGGTCCTAGCGGGCCACAATGAGCAGTTCTTC.

This chain connects TRBV20-1 to TRBJ1-1, with no clear D. Trimming left V 3 bases short and J 2 bases short, with 10 bases between. From germline, CDR1 is DFQATT and CDR2 SNEGSKA (reference sequence). The CDR3 loop spans 13 amino acids. The CDR3 DNA is TGCAGTGCTAGTCGGACCGCCAACACTGAAGCTTTCTTT. Encoded protein: CSASRTANTEAFF.

A few counts support this clonotype. The V gene is TRBV27, the J gene TRBJ2-1, with 11 bases that match TRBD2. The V segment lost 3 bases and the J segment 9 bases; nucleotides outside the gene matches: 4. Germline V lookup: CDR1 MNHEY, CDR2 SMNVEV (reference sequence). The CDR3 is made up of 14 amino acids. The CDR3 spells CASSFLAGGGEQFF. DNA of the CDR3: TGTGCCAGCAGTTTTCTAGCGGGAGGAGGTGAGCAGTTCTTC.

This clonotype was counted a few times. The chain couples TRBV5-8 to TRBJ2-3, with 9 bases that match TRBD1. The CDR3 runs to 15 residues. Germline loops: CDR1 SGHTS, CDR2 YDEGEE. Losses at the gene ends were 7 bases for V and 3 bases for J; bases not matched to a gene: 9. This CDR3 is CASRIPGQGTDTQYF. In DNA, the CDR3 is TGTGCCAGCCGCATACCGGGACAGGGAACAGATACGCAGTATTTT.

This clonotype has just a few counts. The rearrangement uses TRBV20-1 and TRBJ1-6, with D possibly TRBD1 on 5 matching bases. Germline CDR1 is DFQATT and CDR2 is SNEGSKA (reference sequence). The CDR3 totals 16 residues. The V end was cut by 1 base, the J end by 0 bases, with 10 bases between. Written as DNA, the CDR3 is TGCAGTGCTAGAGGGGGCCTGAGCTCCTATAATTCACCCCTCCACTTT. Translating it yields CSARGGLSSYNSPLHF.

The chain combines TRBV12-3 or TRBV12-4 with TRBJ1-3; 8 bases are shared with TRBD1. The CDR3 totals 16 residues. J gave up 3 bases and V 3 bases, and 7 bases lay outside the gene matches. The CDR3 region has the DNA TGTGCCAGCAGTTTGGGACAGGCCACCTTTGGAAACACCATATATTTT. This translates into CASSLGQATFGNTIYF.

A few counts support this clonotype. CDR3 region: CASSGGARQFF. The CDR3, as DNA: TGTGCCAGCAGTGGGGGAGCCCGGCAGTTCTTC. The chain carries TRBV27 and TRBJ2-1; D possibly matches TRBD1 or TRBD2 (5 bases each). From germline, CDR1 is MNHEY and CDR2 SMNVEV (reference sequence). V shed 5 bases and J shed 12 bases, with 11 bases lying between them. This CDR3 region has 11 residues.

V is TRBV29-1 and J is TRBJ2-2; D may be TRBD1 (5 bases). The CDR3 is made up of 13 amino acids. Germline V gene data show CDR1 as SQVTM and CDR2 as ANQGSEA. The V gene lost 6 bases and the J gene lost 7 bases, with 15 bases spanning the gap. The CDR3 loop reads CSVQWGLGGELFF. CDR3 sequence (DNA): TGCAGCGTCCAGTGGGGCCTTGGCGGGGAGCTGTTTTTT.

This clonotype was seen more than once but under ten times. The CDR3 loop is CASSLVGIEQYF. CDR3 coding DNA: TGTGCCAGCAGCTTAGTTGGGATCGAGCAGTACTTC. The chain uses TRBV7-2 and TRBJ2-7; D gene unclear. This CDR3 spans 12 amino acids. V shed 1 base and J shed 6 bases, with 7 bases lying between them. Looked up from germline, CDR1 is SGHTA and CDR2 is FQGNSA.

This clonotype has just a few counts. The V and J genes are TRBV6-2 or TRBV6-3 and TRBJ2-3; 12 nucleotides align to TRBD2. Germline V gene lookup returns CDR1 MNHEY and CDR2 SVGEGT. The CDR3 length is 20 residues. The V segment lost 0 bases and the J segment 0 bases; nucleotides outside the gene matches: 10. CDR3 sequence reads: CASSYSRLAGAYTSTDTQYF. The CDR3 coding sequence is TGTGCCAGCAGTTACTCCCGACTAGCGGGGGCTTATACTAGCACAGATACGCAGTATTTT.

This clonotype occurred a few times. V is TRBV20-1 and J is TRBJ2-2; 9 nucleotides match TRBD1. The CDR3 contains 15 residues. In germline, CDR1 is DFQATT, CDR2 SNEGSKA (reference sequence). V shed 2 bases, J shed 9 bases, and the junction held 10 bases outside the gene matches. As DNA, the CDR3 is TGCAGTGCTAGAACGGGACAGGGAAGGGGTAGGGAGCTGTTTTTT. Encoded protein: CSARTGQGRGRELFF.

The rearrangement uses TRBV7-9 and TRBJ2-1; 14 bases are shared with TRBD2. Per germline, CDR1 SEHNR and CDR2 FQNEAQ (reference sequence). The length of the CDR3 is 16 residues. Trimming removed 4 bases from V and 9 bases from J; junction bases left unmatched: 8. CDR3 sequence reads: CASSSTGLAGGGEQFF. DNA of the CDR3: TGTGCCAGCAGCTCGACAGGACTAGCGGGAGGCGGTGAGCAGTTCTTC.

This clonotype was seen only a few times. The V call is TRBV7-2, the J call TRBJ2-1, with D possibly TRBD2 on 6 matching bases. This CDR3 contains 15 residues. In germline, CDR1 is SGHTA, CDR2 FQGNSA. V was shortened by 4 bases and J by 0 bases, with 10 bases between the two germline ends. The CDR3 is CASSSDSGSYNEQFF. The CDR3 DNA follows: TGTGCCAGCAGCTCGGATAGCGGCTCCTACAATGAGCAGTTCTTC. Filled out from reference TRBV7-2 and TRBJ2-1, the complete variable domain reads GAGVSQSPSNKVTEKGKDVELRCDPISGHTALYWYRQSLGQGLEFLIYFQGNSAPDKSGLPSDRFSAERTGGSVSTLTIQRTQQEDSAVYLCASSSDSGSYNEQFFGPGTRLTVL.